This passage covers 25 T cell receptor beta chains from one sample sequenced in a study of regulatory T cells in long-lasting Graves disease. The time point here: persistent/refractory GD, antithyroid drugs over 5 years with positive TRAb. With RNA extracted from PBMCs as input, the TCR library was made. For TCR beta, libraries came from iRepertoire HTBI primers and Arm-PCR of CDR3 regions. TCRdb re-called the multiplex PCR reads with MiXCR, one entry per CDR3 protein. Here the sample spans roughly 450,000 distinct CDR3 sequences, under 25% being singletons. The sample in question was peripheral blood mononuclear cells (PBMCs), obtained when the disease was refractory, from a patient treated with antithyroid drugs. The receptors were gathered from a female donor with Graves disease.

In its sample, this clonotype was seen many times. The gene calls are TRBV5-1 and TRBJ2-7; 7 bases align to TRBD2. V shed 4 bases, J shed 3 bases, and the junction held 10 bases outside the gene matches. Germline V gives CDR1 SGHRS, CDR2 YFSETQ. This CDR3 contains 15 residues. CDR3 nucleotide sequence: TGCGCCAGCAGCACCTCTAGCGGTCAGGGCTACGAGCAGTACTTC. The encoded protein is CASSTSSGQGYEQYF.

The chain uses TRBV19 and TRBJ2-2, with TRBD2 identical over 7 bases. This CDR3 comprises 14 residues. Trimming at V came to 7 bases and at J to 4 bases, leaving 6 bases not matched to a gene. Germline lookup yields CDR1 LNHDA and CDR2 SQIVND (reference sequence). This CDR3 reads CASTQAGTTGELFF. The CDR3 nucleotides read TGTGCCAGTACGCAAGCGGGGACCACCGGGGAGCTGTTTTTT.

This clonotype has just a few counts. The chain joins TRBV6-2 or TRBV6-3 to TRBJ2-7, with D perhaps TRBD1 (6 bases). The CDR3 extends over 14 amino acids. V was pared by 0 bases and J by 4 bases, with 10 bases between. Germline CDR1 and CDR2: MNHEY and SVGEGT. The chain's CDR3 is CASSYSRTVYEQYF. The DNA of the CDR3 is TGTGCCAGCAGTTACTCTAGGACAGTTTACGAGCAGTACTTC.

This clonotype was detected a few times. The chain uses TRBV24-1 and TRBJ1-5; 8 bases fit TRBD1. Germline V gene data show CDR1 as KGHDR and CDR2 as SFDVKD. Unmatched junction bases numbered 6, after V lost 4 bases and J lost 2 bases. CDR3 length: 16 amino acids. The DNA of the CDR3 is TGTGCCACCAGTGACCCGGGACAGGCGGGCAATCAGCCCCAGCATTTT. Protein sequence: CATSDPGQAGNQPQHF.

The chain uses TRBV30 and TRBJ2-1; D not certain. Germline V gene lookup returns CDR1 GTSNPN and CDR2 SVGIG (reference sequence). This CDR3 has 13 amino acids. V gave up 4 bases and J gave up 10 bases, with 17 bases separating them. The CDR3 DNA follows: TGTGCCTGGACCTCCAGCCCGGCGTCCGAGCAGTTCTTC. Its translation: CAWTSSPASEQFF. Variable domain in full (rest from reference TRBV30 and TRBJ2-1): SQTIHQWPATLVQPVGSPLSLECTVEGTSNPNLYWYRQAAGRGLQLLFYSVGIGQISSEVPQNLSASRPQDRQFILSSKKLLLSDSGFYLCAWTSSPASEQFFGPGTRLTVL.

This clonotype was detected many times. The chain uses TRBV6-2 or TRBV6-3 and TRBJ1-2, with D unresolved. Germline loops: CDR1 MNHEY, CDR2 SVGEGT. This CDR3 contains 14 residues. Deletions cut 0 bases from V and 1 base from J, with 6 bases between. The chain's CDR3 is CASSYSADNYGYTF. CDR3 DNA sequence: TGTGCCAGCAGTTACTCGGCGGATAACTATGGCTACACCTTC.

The chain combines TRBV3-1 with TRBJ2-1, with 9 bases lining up with TRBD2. The ends lost 3 bases at V and 1 base at J; junction bases unmatched: 1. This CDR3 is 15 amino acids long. Germline CDR1 and CDR2: LGHDT and YNNKEL (reference sequence). CDR3 DNA: TGTGCCAGCAGCCATAGCGGGAGTTCCTACAATGAGCAGTTCTTC. The encoded protein is CASSHSGSSYNEQFF.

As concerns this clonotype: A read error may be the cause here, since a much bigger clone is one base away. The chain uses TRBV20-1 and TRBJ2-5; D possibly corresponds to TRBD1 (5 bases). The CDR3 contains 11 residues. The V gene's germline CDR1 is DFQATT and CDR2 SNEGSKA (reference sequence). As DNA, the CDR3 is TGCAGTGACCTGGGGCAAGAGACCCGGTACTTC. It specifies CSDLGQETRYF.

This clonotype has a handful of counts. The CDR3 DNA is TGTGCCAGCAGCCAACCACCTAATCAGCCGCCCTACGAGCAGTACTTC. This gives the protein CASSQPPNQPPYEQYF. V usage is TRBV14 and J usage is TRBJ2-7, with unresolved D. The V gene's germline CDR1 is SGHDN and CDR2 FVKESK. The CDR3 loop spans 16 amino acids. V lost 2 bases, J lost 2 bases, and 16 bases lay in between. Looking up the rest from reference TRBV14 and TRBJ2-7 gives the full variable domain: EAGVTQFPSHSVIEKGQTVTLRCDPISGHDNLYWYRRVMGKEIKFLLHFVKESKQDESGMPNNRFLAERTGGTYSTLKVQPAELEDSGVYFCASSQPPNQPPYEQYFGPGTRLTVT.

In its sample, this clonotype was seen a few times. The CDR3 loop is CASSLLDGPSPLHF. CDR3 coding DNA: TGCGCCAGCAGCTTGCTGGACGGTCCGTCACCCCTCCACTTT. The chain carries TRBV5-1 and TRBJ1-6; the D is unclear. Germline CDR1 is SGHRS and CDR2 is YFSETQ. This CDR3 spans 14 amino acids. V lost 1 base, J lost 10 bases, and 12 bases lay in between.

In DNA, the CDR3 is TGCGCCAGCAGCGCCTACTTAGGGGTGGACCAGCCCCAGCATTTT. Its translation: CASSAYLGVDQPQHF. This chain links TRBV4-1 with TRBJ1-5, with a weak D call TRBD1 (5 bases). The CDR3 runs 15 residues. CDR1 is MGHRA and CDR2 is YSYEKL in the germline V gene. V was cut by 5 bases and J by 7 bases, with 18 bases left in between.

The chain combines TRBV3-1 with TRBJ2-1; TRBD2 agrees at 10 bases. The J segment lost 4 bases and the V segment lost 0 bases, leaving 3 bases of the junction unmatched. Germline values: CDR1 LGHDT, CDR2 YNNKEL (reference sequence). This CDR3 has 16 residues. The chain's CDR3 is CASSQDLTSGYNEQFF. CDR3 in DNA: TGTGCCAGCAGCCAAGATCTGACTAGCGGGTACAATGAGCAGTTCTTC.

This clonotype was recorded many times. The chain joins TRBV5-1 to TRBJ2-7, with TRBD2 as a possible D gene (5 bases). The CDR3 is 13 amino acids. Germline CDR1 and CDR2: SGHRS and YFSETQ. V shed 2 bases and J shed 5 bases, with 11 bases lying between them. CDR3 sequence (DNA): TGCGCCAGCAGCTTATATTTCGGGGACGAGCAGTACTTC. Translation gives CASSLYFGDEQYF.

Worth noting for this clonotype: Just one base apart from a much larger clone, this may be a read error. The genes are TRBV6-2 or TRBV6-3 and TRBJ1-1; D ambiguous. The V end lost 0 bases, the J end lost 0 bases, and 8 bases lay between the germline ends. The germline CDR1 and CDR2 sequences are MNHEY and SVGEGT. The CDR3 consists of 15 residues. The chain's CDR3 is CASSYSIRVNTEAFF. CDR3 in DNA: TGTGCCAGCAGTTACTCGATAAGGGTGAACACTGAAGCTTTCTTT.

This clonotype appeared once. The chain has TRBV7-9 and TRBJ2-1; 10 bases are shared with TRBD2. The CDR3 contains 15 residues. V was clipped by 4 bases and J by 8 bases; unmatched bases: 8. Germline loops: CDR1 SEHNR, CDR2 FQNEAQ (reference sequence). CDR3 residues: CASSSTGTSVDEQFF. CDR3 sequence (DNA): TGTGCCAGCAGCTCAACCGGGACTAGCGTCGATGAGCAGTTCTTC. The full variable domain, with the rest looked up from reference TRBV7-9 and TRBJ2-1, is DTGVSQNPRHKITKRGQNVTFRCDPISEHNRLYWYRQTLGQGPEFLTYFQNEAQLEKSRLLSDRFSAERPKGSFSTLEIQRTEQGDSAMYLCASSSTGTSVDEQFFGPGTRLTVL.

The table lists this clonotype with a few counts. The rearrangement joins TRBV3-1 to TRBJ2-1; D is unclear. Germline CDR1 LGHDT, CDR2 YNNKEL (reference sequence). The V end was cut by 3 bases, the J end by 14 bases, with 11 bases between. The CDR3 contains 11 residues. CDR3 in amino acids: CASSHDGVEFF. DNA for the CDR3: TGTGCCAGCAGCCACGACGGCGTCGAGTTCTTC.

This clonotype was counted once. The chain employs TRBV11-3 and TRBJ2-3; the match to TRBD2 covers 14 bases. V trimming: 5 bases; J trimming: 2 bases; junction bases outside the gene matches: 6. CDR1 is SGHNT and CDR2 is YENEEA in the germline V gene. The CDR3 contains 17 residues. CDR3 sequence (DNA): TGTGCCAGCAGCCCTCGGACTAGCGGGAGGTACACAGATACGCAGTATTTT. Residues: CASSPRTSGRYTDTQYF.

This clonotype appeared many times. The chain couples TRBV2 to TRBJ2-7, with 7 bases matching TRBD1. V lost 6 bases to trimming and J lost 0 bases; unmatched junction nucleotides: 2. The CDR3 is 13 amino acids. CDR1 is SNHLY and CDR2 is FYNNEI in the germline V gene. The CDR3 loop is CASRGDSSYEQYF. The CDR3 coding sequence is TGTGCCAGCAGAGGGGACAGCTCCTACGAGCAGTACTTC.

This clonotype was detected ten times or more. The J gene is TRBJ2-7, the V gene TRBV28, with D tentatively TRBD1 (5 bases). CDR1 and CDR2 (germline): MDHEN, SYDVKM. The germline V and J ends were trimmed by 4 bases and 2 bases, with 12 bases remaining between them. This CDR3 region has 14 residues. The DNA of the CDR3 is TGTGCCAGCAGTTCAACAGGAAGTCCCTACGAGCAGTACTTC. Its protein product is CASSSTGSPYEQYF.

The V and J genes are TRBV28 and TRBJ2-3; 8 nucleotides line up with TRBD1. Germline CDR1 and CDR2: MDHEN and SYDVKM. The ends lost 6 bases at V and 4 bases at J; junction bases unmatched: 6. This CDR3 spans 14 amino acids. The CDR3 bases are TGTGCCAGCAGCCCCGGGGACAGGCCAGATACGCAGTATTTT. Translation: CASSPGDRPDTQYF.

Of note for this clonotype: With a much larger clone just one base away, this may be a read error. No conserved phenylalanine or tryptophan is present at the end of the CDR3, so a read error is the likely explanation. Here the CDR3 DNA reads TGTGCCACCGAGAAACGCGGTTGGGGGGGGGAGACCCAGTACCTC. This translates into CATEKRGWGGETQYL. V usage is TRBV11-2 and J usage is TRBJ2-5; 7 nucleotides agree with TRBD2. V lost 10 bases to trimming and J lost 5 bases; unmatched junction nucleotides: 16. This CDR3 has 15 residues. Per the germline V gene, CDR1 is SGHAT and CDR2 is FQNNGV.

In its sample, this clonotype was seen many times. The genes are TRBV28 and TRBJ2-7; 8 bases agree with TRBD2. The CDR3 contains 11 residues. The junction had 0 bases not matched to a gene; V was cut back by 8 bases and J by 3 bases. CDR1 is MDHEN, CDR2 SYDVKM, per germline. DNA for the CDR3: TGTGCCAGCCGGGGGGGCTACGAGCAGTACTTC. It translates to CASRGGYEQYF.

This clonotype has a count of ten or more. The chain is built from TRBV3-1 and TRBJ2-4; TRBD1 might be the D (5 bases). V shed 4 bases and J shed 2 bases, with 12 bases lying between them. The CDR3 length is 15 residues. The germline V gene has CDR1 LGHDT and CDR2 YNNKEL (reference sequence). The CDR3 loop reads CASSPVGQTKNIQYF. The CDR3 bases are TGTGCCAGCAGCCCCGTGGGGCAAACCAAAAACATTCAGTACTTC.

This clonotype was seen many times. The chain has TRBV2 and TRBJ1-1; D is unclear. Germline loops: CDR1 SNHLY, CDR2 FYNNEI. The CDR3 loop spans 16 amino acids. Trimming shortened V by 1 base and J by 0 bases, and 12 bases separated the two germline ends. The CDR3 nucleotides are TGTGCCAGCAGTGAAGGGGAGTTCGGGATGAACACTGAAGCTTTCTTT. Protein product: CASSEGEFGMNTEAFF.

This clonotype occurred a few times. The rearrangement uses TRBV6-1 and TRBJ2-7, with TRBD2 matching over 8 bases. The CDR3 has 16 residues. V was clipped by 2 bases and J by 0 bases; unmatched bases: 6. Germline V gives CDR1 MNHNS, CDR2 SASEGT. The CDR3 coding sequence is TGTGCCAGCAGTGAAACGGGGGGGAGAAGCTCCTACGAGCAGTACTTC. This translates into CASSETGGRSSYEQYF.